This T cell receptor beta chain was captured by sequencing in a study of T-cell memory formation after mild COVID-19. This clonotype came up a few times. As yet, its antigen is unknown. TCRdb used MiXCR to reprocess the 5' RACE reads, holding one entry per CDR3 protein. The sample has about 560,000 distinct CDR3 sequences, roughly 17% seen once. Points from the study as a whole: In pre-infection memory, a portion of responding clones appeared, which suggested that cross-reactive memory joined. Confirmation was lacking for SARS-CoV-2 specificity of second-wave clones that peaked on day 37.

The CDR3 extends over 17 amino acids. CDR1 and CDR2 from the germline V gene are DFQATT and SNEGSKA (reference sequence). The V gene end was trimmed by 3 bases and the J gene end by 3 bases; junction bases not matched to a gene: 16. This sequence was found in an adult woman who had mild COVID-19 (a few samples of this study predate the infection). Cell type and time point are not known. Material: PBMCs or a T cell subset sorted from them (not recorded which). The chain joins TRBV20-1 to TRBJ1-1; 7 bases line up with TRBD1. The CDR3 nucleotides are TGCAGTGCTAGCGATACGATAGGAGGGGGCGCGGACACTGAAGCTTTCTTT. It codes for CSASDTIGGGADTEAFF.